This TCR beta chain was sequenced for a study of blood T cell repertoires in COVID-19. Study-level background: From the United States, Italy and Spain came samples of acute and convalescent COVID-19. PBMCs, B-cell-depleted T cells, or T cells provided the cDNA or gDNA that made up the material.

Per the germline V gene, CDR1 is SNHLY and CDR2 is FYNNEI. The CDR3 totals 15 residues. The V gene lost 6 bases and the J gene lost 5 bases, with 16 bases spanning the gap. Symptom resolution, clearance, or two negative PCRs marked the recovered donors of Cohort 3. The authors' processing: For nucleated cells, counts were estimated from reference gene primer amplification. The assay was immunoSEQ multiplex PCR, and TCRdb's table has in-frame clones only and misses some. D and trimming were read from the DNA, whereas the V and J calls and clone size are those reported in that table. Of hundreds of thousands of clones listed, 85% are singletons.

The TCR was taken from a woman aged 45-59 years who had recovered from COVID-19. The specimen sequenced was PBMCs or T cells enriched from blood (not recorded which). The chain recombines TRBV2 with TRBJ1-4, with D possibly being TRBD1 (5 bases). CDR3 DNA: TGTGCCAGCAGCTTACAAGGGGTATCAAATGAAAAACTGTTTTTT. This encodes CASSLQGVSNEKLFF.